Listed below are T cell receptor beta chains from one sample, sequenced in a study of T cell changes during pregnancy in multiple sclerosis. TCRdb's copy holds only in-frame clones and misses some; the assay was immunoSEQ multiplex PCR. The table shows tens of thousands of clones, with approximately 92% occurring only once. The specimen comprised peripheral blood, sampled after pregnancy. These receptors originate from a female donor with multiple sclerosis, enrolled in a pregnancy study. CDR3s include the opening cysteine and the closing phenylalanine or tryptophan. A D gene is named only where the DNA matches it firmly. Size is stated for part of the rows, as once, few or many counts, or as a class when the clone is expanded.

V	size	J	D	CDR3	DNA
TRBV7-9	NA	TRBJ2-3	NA	CASSTRTYADTQYF	TGTGCCAGCAGCACCCGGACTTATGCAGATACGCAGTATTTT
TRBV7-8	NA	TRBJ2-7	TRBD2	CASSLTTRLAGDREQYF	TGTGCCAGCAGCTTAACCACCCGGCTAGCGGGAGACCGGGAGCAGTACTTC
TRBV7-9	once	TRBJ2-1	NA	CASSLPREVSYNEQFF	TGTGCCAGCAGCTTACCCAGAGAGGTCTCCTACAATGAGCAGTTCTTC
TRBV19	NA	TRBJ2-3	NA	CASSPPGVAPTTQYF	TGTGCCAGTAGTCCCCCAGGGGTCGCCCCGACTACGCAGTATTTT
TRBV2	NA	TRBJ2-3	TRBD2	CASSESTGGADTQYF	TGTGCCAGCAGTGAAAGTACGGGAGGTGCAGATACGCAGTATTTT
TRBV5-1	once	TRBJ2-5	TRBD1	CASSLGQKETQYF	TGCGCCAGCAGCCTGGGACAGAAAGAGACCCAGTACTTC
TRBV30	few	TRBJ1-1	NA	CAWSVMGGTEAFF	TGTGCCTGGAGCGTTATGGGGGGCACTGAAGCTTTCTTT
TRBV5-6	NA	TRBJ2-1	TRBD2	CASSLNRLAGEYNEQFF	TGTGCCAGCAGCCTGAACAGACTAGCGGGAGAATACAATGAGCAGTTCTTC
TRBV19	NA	TRBJ2-1	TRBD2	CASSSGTSGREQFF	TGTGCCAGTAGTAGCGGGACTAGCGGGAGAGAGCAGTTCTTC
TRBV18	few	TRBJ1-2	NA	CASSPDSIYGYTF	TGTGCCAGCTCACCGGACAGCATATATGGCTACACCTTC
TRBV9	NA	TRBJ2-5	TRBD2	CASSPSGGGGGTQYF	TGTGCCAGCAGCCCTAGCGGGGGCGGAGGAGGGACCCAGTACTTC
TRBV10-3	NA	TRBJ2-1	NA	CAIGNDRRSRPSYNEQFF	TGTGCCATCGGTAACGACAGGCGGTCCAGACCCTCCTACAATGAGCAGTTCTTC
TRBV30	NA	TRBJ1-5	NA	CAWSVTEDQPQHF	TGTGCCTGGAGTGTAACTGAGGATCAGCCCCAGCATTTT
TRBV11-2	NA	TRBJ2-5	NA	CASSLDSLQETQYF	TGTGCCAGCAGCTTAGATTCTTTACAAGAGACCCAGTACTTC
TRBV30	NA	TRBJ1-1	NA	CAWRPKDRREAFF	TGTGCCTGGAGACCCAAAGACCGCAGGGAAGCTTTCTTT
TRBV2	NA	TRBJ1-1	NA	CASSVFWEGNTEAFF	TGTGCCAGCAGTGTATTTTGGGAGGGGAACACTGAAGCTTTCTTT
TRBV19	once	TRBJ2-7	TRBD2	CASTEDPSGRFREQYF	TGTGCCAGTACGGAGGATCCAAGCGGGAGGTTCCGCGAGCAGTACTTC
TRBV4-3	NA	TRBJ1-6	NA	CASSQESDSSYNSPLHF	TGCGCCAGCAGCCAAGAATCGGACAGCTCCTATAATTCACCCCTCCACTTT
TRBV4-2	NA	TRBJ2-7	NA	CASSPGLPYEQYF	TGTGCCAGCAGCCCGGGACTTCCCTACGAGCAGTACTTC
TRBV15	NA	TRBJ2-3	NA	CATSASMGGTDTQYF	TGTGCCACCAGCGCTAGTATGGGAGGCACAGATACGCAGTATTTT
TRBV5-4	NA	TRBJ1-2	TRBD1	CASSSQGANYGYTF	TGTGCCAGCAGCTCTCAGGGGGCTAACTATGGCTACACCTTC
TRBV28	NA	TRBJ1-5	NA	CASSSAGTQYSNQPQHF	TGTGCCAGCAGTTCAGCCGGGACACAATATAGCAATCAGCCCCAGCATTTT
TRBV19	NA	TRBJ1-1	NA	CASMTQGNTEAFF	TGTGCCAGTATGACACAGGGAAACACTGAAGCTTTCTTT
TRBV7-2	many	TRBJ1-2	NA	CATARDMTNYGYTF	TGTGCCACCGCCCGGGACATGACTAACTATGGCTACACCTTC
TRBV7-6	NA	TRBJ1-6	TRBD1	CASSLRHRDRISPLHF	TGTGCCAGCAGCCTCCGACACCGGGACAGAATTTCACCCCTCCACTTT
TRBV11-3	NA	TRBJ2-1	TRBD1	CASTTGQGSYNEQFF	TGTGCCAGCACCACCGGACAGGGCTCCTACAATGAGCAGTTCTTC
TRBV13	NA	TRBJ2-1	NA	CASSPRLDSYNEQFF	TGTGCCAGCAGCCCAAGGCTGGACTCATACAATGAGCAGTTCTTC
TRBV29-1	NA	TRBJ2-1	NA	CSVSTTGNEQFF	TGCAGCGTGTCTACTACGGGCAATGAGCAGTTCTTC
TRBV9	NA	TRBJ2-3	NA	CASSTRDITDTQYF	TGTGCCAGCAGCACCCGGGACATCACAGATACGCAGTATTTT
TRBV6-5	NA	TRBJ2-5	NA	CASSYGAATQETQYF	TGTGCCAGCAGTTACGGGGCAGCAACCCAAGAGACCCAGTACTTC
TRBV5-6	NA	TRBJ2-6	NA	CASEAGANVLTF	TGTGCCAGCGAGGCCGGGGCCAACGTCCTGACTTTC
TRBV6-1	NA	TRBJ1-5	NA	CASSGQSFGNQPQHF	TGTGCCAGCAGTGGACAGTCGTTTGGGAATCAGCCCCAGCATTTT
TRBV19	NA	TRBJ1-1	NA	CASSIGAMSEAFF	TGTGCCAGTAGTATAGGGGCTATGTCTGAAGCTTTCTTT
TRBV5-1	once	TRBJ2-2	TRBD2	CASLTSPNTGELFF	TGCGCCAGTTTGACTAGCCCGAACACCGGGGAGCTGTTTTTT
TRBV11-2	NA	TRBJ2-7	NA	CASSLDRGGVYEQYF	TGTGCCAGCAGCTTAGATCGGGGCGGGGTATACGAGCAGTACTTC
TRBV7-9	NA	TRBJ1-2	NA	CASSLSLNYGYTF	TGTGCCAGCAGCTTATCCCTTAACTATGGCTACACCTTC
TRBV7-8	once	TRBJ2-7	TRBD2	CASSLVLAEQGEQYF	TGTGCCAGCAGCTTAGTACTAGCGGAGCAGGGGGAGCAGTACTTC
TRBV4-3	NA	TRBJ1-1	TRBD1	CASSQVDRGRRNLPGLEAFF	TGCGCCAGCAGCCAGGTGGACAGGGGGCGTCGAAACTTGCCGGGGTTGGAAGCTTTCTTT
TRBV29-1	NA	TRBJ2-7	TRBD2	CSVDGLAGAEQYF	TGCAGCGTTGATGGACTAGCGGGAGCCGAGCAGTACTTC
TRBV5-8	NA	TRBJ1-1	TRBD1	CASSPGQGVEAFF	TGTGCCAGCAGCCCGGGGCAGGGGGTTGAAGCTTTCTTT
TRBV10-3	NA	TRBJ1-1	TRBD1	CAISTVPGQTNTEAFF	TGTGCCATCAGTACGGTACCGGGACAGACAAACACTGAAGCTTTCTTT
TRBV7-8	NA	TRBJ1-2	TRBD1	CASTQQPGTGDYGYTF	TGTGCCAGCACCCAACAGCCCGGGACAGGGGACTATGGCTACACCTTC
TRBV5-6	NA	TRBJ2-3	TRBD2	CASSLPLEAGGSGDTQYF	TGTGCCAGCAGCTTGCCCCTAGAAGCGGGGGGGTCGGGAGATACGCAGTATTTT
TRBV19	NA	TRBJ2-2	NA	CASTAIHTGELFF	TGTGCCAGTACCGCGATTCACACCGGGGAGCTGTTTTTT
TRBV19	few	TRBJ2-3	NA	CASSMRHGGTDTQYF	TGTGCCAGTAGTATGAGGCACGGGGGTACAGATACGCAGTATTTT
TRBV5-1	NA	TRBJ2-7	TRBD2	CASSFTTGTSGHEQYF	TGCGCCAGCAGCTTTACCACCGGGACTAGCGGTCACGAGCAGTACTTC
TRBV6-5	NA	TRBJ1-4	TRBD1	CASRTGVNEKLFF	TGTGCCAGTCGGACAGGGGTTAATGAAAAACTGTTTTTT
TRBV7-6	NA	TRBJ2-5	NA	CASSSRDSSGETQYF	TGTGCCAGCAGCTCGAGGGACTCCTCAGGGGAGACCCAGTACTTC
TRBV6-6	NA	TRBJ1-2	TRBD1	CASSGTVNYGYTF	TGTGCCAGCAGCGGGACAGTTAACTATGGCTACACCTTC
TRBV30	NA	TRBJ1-1	NA	CAWSKQGYTEAFF	TGTGCCTGGAGTAAACAGGGTTACACTGAAGCTTTCTTT
TRBV11-2	few	TRBJ1-1	NA	CASSLDPDKAFF	TGTGCCAGCAGCTTAGATCCGGACAAAGCTTTCTTT
TRBV9	NA	TRBJ2-3	NA	CASSVRGTDTQYF	TGTGCCAGCAGCGTCCGAGGGACAGATACGCAGTATTTT
TRBV14	NA	TRBJ2-7	NA	CASSQDLLRDIGEQYF	TGTGCCAGCAGCCAAGATCTACTCCGGGACATCGGCGAGCAGTACTTC
TRBV4-1	NA	TRBJ2-5	TRBD1	CASSQDGQGFETQYF	TGCGCCAGCAGCCAAGATGGACAGGGCTTTGAGACCCAGTACTTC
TRBV4-1	NA	TRBJ2-7	TRBD2	CASSQEYGGQVTSGPVKDEQYF	TGCGCCAGCAGCCAAGAATACGGGGGGCAAGTGACTAGCGGCCCGGTAAAGGACGAGCAGTACTTC
TRBV6-6	NA	TRBJ2-7	NA	CASSYSNEQYF	TGTGCCAGCAGTTACTCTAACGAGCAGTACTTC
TRBV7-2	NA	TRBJ1-4	TRBD1	CASSARDRGDVKLFF	TGTGCCAGCAGCGCCCGGGACAGAGGTGACGTAAAACTGTTTTTT
TRBV10-2	NA	TRBJ1-1	NA	CASSEWPADTEAFF	TGCGCCAGCAGTGAGTGGCCCGCGGACACTGAAGCTTTCTTT